This T cell receptor beta chain came from a study of technical replicates of blood from a few donors. TCRdb keeps only in-frame clones here, not all; method: immunoSEQ multiplex PCR. The sample lists about 76,000 clones; roughly nine tenths were seen once. The sample consisted of T cells isolated from PBMCs. The source is a human donor in good health.

CDR3 protein: CATSRDVGYEQYF. Here the CDR3 DNA reads TGTGCCACCAGCAGAGACGTCGGGTACGAGCAGTACTTC. The chain uses TRBV15 and TRBJ2-7; no clear D. Germline lookup yields CDR1 LNHNV and CDR2 YYDKDF (reference sequence). With 0 bases removed from V and 4 bases from J, the gap between germline ends came to 7 bases. This CDR3 has 13 amino acids.